This is a list of T cell receptor beta chains from one sample in a study. TCRdb passed the 5' RACE reads through MiXCR, listing each CDR3 protein once. Of about 62,000 distinct CDR3 sequences listed, 25% to 30% are singletons. Sequencing input: tumor-infiltrating naive CD4+ T cells sorted from the breast tumor. These receptors all stem from a female donor with breast cancer. CDR3s include the opening cysteine and the closing phenylalanine or tryptophan. D genes are given only for firm matches. Size values are once, few and many counts, or a class for expanded clones, and some rows have none.

DNA: TGTGCCAGCACTACAGGGTATGAGCAGTTCTTC
CDR3: CASTTGYEQFF
J: TRBJ2-1
V: TRBV12-3/TRBV12-4
size: .
length: 11
D: .

DNA: TGTGCCACCAGCAGAGACGGGAGCATGAACACTGAAGCTTTCTTT
CDR3: CATSRDGSMNTEAFF
J: TRBJ1-1
V: TRBV15
size: .
length: 15
D: .

DNA: TGTGCCAGCAGCTCACAGAGCGGCACCGGGGAGCTGTTTTTT
CDR3: CASSSQSGTGELFF
J: TRBJ2-2
V: TRBV7-9
size: .
length: 14
D: .

DNA: TGCAGTGCTCTTAAAGACAGGGATGACTACACCTTC
CDR3: CSALKDRDDYTF
J: TRBJ1-2
V: TRBV20-1
size: many
length: 12
D: TRBD1

DNA: TGTGCCAGCAGTTACTCGATGTGGACAGGGGGTCAGAACACTGAAGCTTTCTTT
CDR3: CASSYSMWTGGQNTEAFF
J: TRBJ1-1
V: TRBV6-2/TRBV6-3
size: .
length: 18
D: TRBD1

DNA: TGTGCCAGCAGCGTAGGTGTGGAGCAGTTCTTC
CDR3: CASSVGVEQFF
J: TRBJ2-1
V: TRBV9
size: .
length: 11
D: .

DNA: TGTGCCTGGAGGAAACAGGGTTTTGGCACTGAAGCTTTCTTT
CDR3: CAWRKQGFGTEAFF
J: TRBJ1-1
V: TRBV30
size: .
length: 14
D: .

DNA: TGTGCCAGCAGCTTGGATCTAGCGGGAGCTAAAGAGCAGTACTTC
CDR3: CASSLDLAGAKEQYF
J: TRBJ2-7
V: TRBV5-4
size: few
length: 15
D: TRBD2

DNA: TGTGCCAGCAGCCAAATGGGGCTGAGATATGGCTACACCTTC
CDR3: CASSQMGLRYGYTF
J: TRBJ1-2
V: TRBV28
size: many
length: 14
D: .

DNA: TGCAGTGCCAAGCCTCCACAGGGGACCTACGAGCAGTACTTC
CDR3: CSAKPPQGTYEQYF
J: TRBJ2-7
V: TRBV20-1
size: .
length: 14
D: TRBD1

DNA: TGTGCCATCAATCAAGGGGAGAACACTGAAGCTTTCTTT
CDR3: CAINQGENTEAFF
J: TRBJ1-1
V: TRBV12-3/TRBV12-4
size: few
length: 13
D: .

DNA: TGTGCCAGCAGTTTAATCGCCCCCAACAGGGGTGGCAATCAGCCCCAGCATTTT
CDR3: CASSLIAPNRGGNQPQHF
J: TRBJ1-5
V: TRBV28
size: many
length: 18
D: TRBD1

DNA: TGTGCCAGCAGCCAGACAGGGGGGTATAATTCACCCCTCCACTTT
CDR3: CASSQTGGYNSPLHF
J: TRBJ1-6
V: TRBV6-5
size: .
length: 15
D: TRBD1

DNA: TGTGCCATCAGTGAGGAGCAGGAAGAACTGTTTTTT
CDR3: CAISEEQEELFF
J: TRBJ1-4
V: TRBV10-3
size: .
length: 12
D: .

DNA: TGCAGTGCTAGAGCCGGCTATCCAAGAGGCGGGGATACGCAGTATTTT
CDR3: CSARAGYPRGGDTQYF
J: TRBJ2-3
V: TRBV20-1
size: many
length: 16
D: .

DNA: TGTGCCAGCAGTTACGGATTGTCTGAAGCTTTCTTT
CDR3: CASSYGLSEAFF
J: TRBJ1-1
V: TRBV6-6
size: .
length: 12
D: .

DNA: TGCAGTGGGGCACCCCCTACGGGGCGGGGAAACTACGAGCAGTACTTC
CDR3: CSGAPPTGRGNYEQYF
J: TRBJ2-7
V: TRBV20-1
size: .
length: 16
D: .

DNA: TGTGCCAGCAGCACCCGGACAGGGGGAGAGCAGTACTTC
CDR3: CASSTRTGGEQYF
J: TRBJ2-7
V: TRBV7-3
size: many
length: 13
D: TRBD1

DNA: TGTGCCAGCAGGCCTAGCGGGGTCGGACCCGGGGAGCTGTTTTTT
CDR3: CASRPSGVGPGELFF
J: TRBJ2-2
V: TRBV12-3/TRBV12-4
size: many
length: 15
D: TRBD2

DNA: TGCAGCGTTGACCTCGGACCTAATCAGCCCCAGCATTTT
CDR3: CSVDLGPNQPQHF
J: TRBJ1-5
V: TRBV29-1
size: .
length: 13
D: .

DNA: TGTGCCATCAGAAGCCGGACAGGGGGATCTGGCTACACCTTC
CDR3: CAIRSRTGGSGYTF
J: TRBJ1-2
V: TRBV10-3
size: .
length: 14
D: TRBD1

DNA: TGTGCCAGCAGCAAATCGGCGAGGCCGCTGAACACTGAAGCTTTCTTT
CDR3: CASSKSARPLNTEAFF
J: TRBJ1-1
V: TRBV21-1
size: many
length: 16
D: .

DNA: TGTGCCAGCAGCTACGACAGGGGGCCGGCCACAGATACGCAGTATTTT
CDR3: CASSYDRGPATDTQYF
J: TRBJ2-3
V: TRBV7-3
size: many
length: 16
D: TRBD1

DNA: TGCGCCAGCAGCGACCCTAGACAGGGTTCAGGCTATGGCTACACCTTC
CDR3: CASSDPRQGSGYGYTF
J: TRBJ1-2
V: TRBV5-1
size: medium-sized
length: 16
D: TRBD1

DNA: TGCGCCAGCAGCTTGGCCGTGGGACAGGGAGTTTCTGGCTACACCTTC
CDR3: CASSLAVGQGVSGYTF
J: TRBJ1-2
V: TRBV5-1
size: .
length: 16
D: TRBD1

DNA: TGTGCCAGCAGCCCAAGTCGGGCAATTGAAGCTTTCTTT
CDR3: CASSPSRAIEAFF
J: TRBJ1-1
V: TRBV7-9
size: .
length: 13
D: .

DNA: TGTGCCAGCTCACCACCGGGGGGATATGGCTACACCTTC
CDR3: CASSPPGGYGYTF
J: TRBJ1-2
V: TRBV18
size: .
length: 13
D: .

DNA: TGTGCCAGCAGCCCGGGACTAGCGGATTACGAGCAGTACTTC
CDR3: CASSPGLADYEQYF
J: TRBJ2-7
V: TRBV9
size: many
length: 14
D: TRBD2

DNA: TGCGCCAGCAGCTTGTTTAGCTGGACAGATACGCAGTATTTT
CDR3: CASSLFSWTDTQYF
J: TRBJ2-3
V: TRBV5-1
size: few
length: 14
D: .